This TCR beta chain was found in a study of T cells after yellow fever vaccination. Broader study findings: The booster saw the reappearance of most primary-vaccination clones (around 96% CD4, around 88% CD8).

TCRdb reanalysed the 5' RACE reads using MiXCR and keeps one entry per CDR3 protein. Counted here are about 300,000 distinct CDR3 sequences, around 7% occurring once; the ten biggest clones make up about 18%. This clonotype came up a few times. What it binds is unknown. CDR1 is MDHEN, CDR2 SYDVKM, per germline. Trimming removed 3 bases from V and 6 bases from J, with 15 bases in between. The length of the CDR3 is 15 residues. This receptor was taken from a man aged 18-30 years who received the YFV17D yellow fever vaccine. The sample consisted of PBMCs, taken more than 35 days after the first yellow fever vaccination. The chain has TRBV28 and TRBJ2-1; D perhaps matches TRBD1 (6 bases). The CDR3 bases are TGTGCCAGCAGTTTGAGGCAGGGGCTCATCAATGAGCAGTTCTTC. Its translation is CASSLRQGLINEQFF.